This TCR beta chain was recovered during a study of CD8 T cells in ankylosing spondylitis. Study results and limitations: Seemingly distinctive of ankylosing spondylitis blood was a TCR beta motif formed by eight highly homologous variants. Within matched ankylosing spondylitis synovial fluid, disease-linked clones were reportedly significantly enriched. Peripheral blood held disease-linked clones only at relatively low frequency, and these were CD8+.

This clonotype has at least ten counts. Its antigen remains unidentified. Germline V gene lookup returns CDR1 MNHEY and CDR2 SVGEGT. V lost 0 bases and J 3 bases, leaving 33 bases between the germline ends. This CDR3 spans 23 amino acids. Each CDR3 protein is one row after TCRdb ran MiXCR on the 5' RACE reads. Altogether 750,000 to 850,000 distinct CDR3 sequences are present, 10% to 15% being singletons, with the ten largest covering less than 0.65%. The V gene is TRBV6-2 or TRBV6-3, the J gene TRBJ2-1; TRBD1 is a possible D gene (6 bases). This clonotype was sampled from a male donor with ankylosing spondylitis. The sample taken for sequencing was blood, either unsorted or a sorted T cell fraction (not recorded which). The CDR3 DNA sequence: TGTGCCAGCAGTTACTCGAAGTCGCGGTGGGTGGGCCTAGGGGGAGAGTACTACAATGAGCAGTTCTTC. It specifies CASSYSKSRWVGLGGEYYNEQFF.